A selection of T cell receptor beta chains follows, all from one sample in a study of T cells in localized non-small cell lung cancer. Produced via immunoSEQ multiplex PCR; TCRdb's table is partial and in-frame only. Among 50,000 to 60,000 clones listed, around three quarters were seen once. This specimen was PBMCs, taken before any cancer treatment. The source is a woman between 35 and 75 years old with stage II lung adenocarcinoma. CDR3s include the opening cysteine and the closing phenylalanine or tryptophan. A D gene is named only where the DNA matches it firmly. Size is omitted from some rows. Given values are once, few, many or a class for expanded clones.

>-|-|TRBJ2-7|TRBV7-9
TGTGCCAGCCAAGCTCCTCTTGGGGCCCAGGGTCGAGAGCAGTACTTC
CASQAPLGAQGREQYF
>-|TRBD2|TRBJ2-7|TRBV6-4
TGTGCCAGCAGTCCGACTAGCGGGGGGGGAGACGAGCAGTACTTC
CASSPTSGGGDEQYF
>-|-|TRBJ1-6|TRBV6-1
TGTGCCAGCAATGGACCCGAAGATAATTCACCCCTCCACTTT
CASNGPEDNSPLHF
>-|-|TRBJ1-4|TRBV6-6
TGTGCCAGTGTAGGGACTTCAACTAATGAAAAACTGTTTTTT
CASVGTSTNEKLFF
>-|TRBD1|TRBJ2-7|TRBV11-2
TGTGCCAGCAGCTTTGGACAGGGGTACGAGCAGTACTTC
CASSFGQGYEQYF
>-|-|TRBJ2-7|TRBV6-1
TGTGCCAGCAGTACTGGGACGGCAAGTTACGAGCAGTACTTC
CASSTGTASYEQYF
>-|-|TRBJ1-1|TRBV5-5
TGTGCCAGCAGCCCATGGACAGTACGAACTGAAGCTTTCTTT
CASSPWTVRTEAFF
>once|TRBD2|TRBJ2-1|TRBV10-1
TGCGCCAGCAGTCTAAGCGGGGGAGTCGATGAGCAGTTCTTC
CASSLSGGVDEQFF
>-|TRBD1|TRBJ2-7|TRBV12-5
TGTGCTAGTGCTTGGGGGGACAGGGTGTACGAGCAGTACTTC
CASAWGDRVYEQYF
>-|-|TRBJ2-7|TRBV19
TGTGCCAGTAGTTTCGGGCAGGCGTCGAGCTACGAGCAGTACTTC
CASSFGQASSYEQYF
>-|TRBD1|TRBJ1-1|TRBV28
TGTGCCAGCAGTTTAATGGACAGGGAGAACACTGAAGCTTTCTTT
CASSLMDRENTEAFF
>-|TRBD1|TRBJ1-1|TRBV18
TGTGCCAGCTCACCCGACAGGGGTGGTACTGAAGCTTTCTTT
CASSPDRGGTEAFF
>-|-|TRBJ1-2|TRBV15
TGTGCCACCAGCAGAGATCGGCAGGGCGGCTACACCTTC
CATSRDRQGGYTF
>-|-|TRBJ2-1|TRBV11-3
TGTGCCAGCAGCTTAGCGGAGTACAATGAGCAGTTCTTC
CASSLAEYNEQFF
>-|TRBD1|TRBJ2-2|TRBV29-1
TGCAGCACTACAGGGGGCTCGTACACCGGGGAGCTGTTTTTT
CSTTGGSYTGELFF
>-|-|TRBJ1-1|TRBV10-2
TGCGCCAGCAGTGAGCCGCCCGGGGCTGGGGAAGCTTTCTTT
CASSEPPGAGEAFF
>once|-|TRBJ2-1|TRBV2
TGTGCCAGCAGTGAATCTATGGGCAGGGTAAATGAGCAGTTCTTC
CASSESMGRVNEQFF
>-|-|TRBJ2-7|TRBV7-9
TGTGCCAGCAGCCTAATACCGGGACGGCCGTCGGAGGAGCAGTACTTC
CASSLIPGRPSEEQYF
>-|TRBD2|TRBJ2-1|TRBV4-3
TGCGCCAGCAGCCAAGATAGGCTAGCGGGGTCCACGTTCCGGTTCTTC
CASSQDRLAGSTFRFF
>-|TRBD1|TRBJ2-2|TRBV6-5
TGTGCCAGCAGTTACCGACAGGGCACCGGGGAGCTGTTTTTT
CASSYRQGTGELFF
>-|TRBD2|TRBJ2-3|TRBV4-2
TGTGCCAGCAGCCAGAGTAGCGGGGGGGCAAGCACAGATACGCAGTATTTT
CASSQSSGGASTDTQYF
>-|-|TRBJ2-6|TRBV19
TGTGCCAGTAGTTCTACAGGGATCTCTGGGGCCAACGTCCTGACTTTC
CASSSTGISGANVLTF
>-|-|TRBJ2-2|TRBV7-9
TGTGCCAGCAGTTTGGACGGGTGGGACACCGGGGAGCTGTTTTTT
CASSLDGWDTGELFF
>-|TRBD1|TRBJ1-5|TRBV5-1
TGCGCCAGCAGCCGACAGGGGGGCAATCAGCCCCAGCATTTT
CASSRQGGNQPQHF
>-|-|TRBJ1-4|TRBV5-6
TGTGCCAGCAGCTCGGCGCGGGGATTGGCTAATGAAAAACTGTTTTTT
CASSSARGLANEKLFF
>-|-|TRBJ1-1|TRBV5-1
TGCGCCAGCAGCTTGGCACCGGTCGGTAACACTGAAGCTTTCTTT
CASSLAPVGNTEAFF
>-|-|TRBJ2-5|TRBV30
TGTGCCTGGAGTGAGGCGGGGTTGGACCACGGGGGGACCCAGTACTTC
CAWSEAGLDHGGTQYF
>-|-|TRBJ2-5|TRBV14
TGTGCCAGCAGCCTCCTAGGGCGGAGTTTCCAAGAGACCCAGTACTTC
CASSLLGRSFQETQYF
>-|-|TRBJ1-2|TRBV19
TGTGCCAGTAGTAGCCAATACCGCACAGGAGATACGGCCCCTAACTATGGCTACACCTTC
CASSSQYRTGDTAPNYGYTF
>-|TRBD1|TRBJ1-2|TRBV9
TGTGCCAGCAGCGGATCAGGGGGCGCCGTCTATGGCTACACCTTC
CASSGSGGAVYGYTF
>-|-|TRBJ1-1|TRBV7-8
TGTGCCAGCAGCTTAGTGGCGGGTAACACTGAAGCTTTCTTT
CASSLVAGNTEAFF
>-|-|TRBJ1-1|TRBV7-3
TGTGCCAGCAGCTTGAAAGTTGGGGGAACTGAAGCTTTCTTT
CASSLKVGGTEAFF
>-|-|TRBJ2-2|TRBV29-1
TGCAGCGTTCCGGCGACAGGGAACACCGGGGAGCTGTTTTTT
CSVPATGNTGELFF
>once|TRBD1|TRBJ1-3|TRBV15
TGTGCCACCAGCCGTAACAGGGGGCAAGGAAACACCATATATTTT
CATSRNRGQGNTIYF
>-|-|TRBJ1-4|TRBV2
TGTGCCGGTTCCTTAAGGGGGGAAGAGGACGAAAAACTGTTTTTT
CAGSLRGEEDEKLFF
>-|TRBD2|TRBJ2-1|TRBV28
TGTGCCAGCGAAAAGACTAGCGGGACCTCCTCCTACAATGAGCAGTTCTTC
CASEKTSGTSSYNEQFF
>-|TRBD2|TRBJ2-5|TRBV10-3
TGTGCCATCACGACGGGGGGGCCAGGAGAGACCCAGTACTTC
CAITTGGPGETQYF
>-|-|TRBJ1-1|TRBV6-1
TGTGCCGGGGAAGACACCGGGAGGACTGAAGCTTTCTTT
CAGEDTGRTEAFF
>-|-|TRBJ2-3|TRBV15
TGTGCCACCTTAGAACGACAGAGCACAGATACGCAGTATTTT
CATLERQSTDTQYF
>-|-|TRBJ2-5|TRBV27
TGTGCCAGCAGTTTTGGAGCAGCAGGTCAAGAGACCCAGTACTTC
CASSFGAAGQETQYF
>-|-|TRBJ1-1|TRBV9
TGTGCCAGCAGCGTAGCCCCTGAACCACGGAACACTGAAGCTTTCTTT
CASSVAPEPRNTEAFF
>-|-|TRBJ2-3|TRBV7-9
TGTGCCAGCAGCTTTACACTAGCTGGCACAGATACGCAGTATTTT
CASSFTLAGTDTQYF
>-|-|TRBJ1-2|TRBV29-1
TGCAGCGTTGAGGGGCAGGGCCTAGGCTACACCTTC
CSVEGQGLGYTF
>-|TRBD1|TRBJ2-1|TRBV5-1
TGCGCCAGCAGCGAAGGGGGACAGGCTCACAATGAGCAGTTCTTC
CASSEGGQAHNEQFF
>-|-|TRBJ2-1|TRBV6-5
TGTGCCAGCAGTTACTCGTTCACCAGGCCCAATGAGCAGTTCTTC
CASSYSFTRPNEQFF
>-|TRBD2|TRBJ2-3|TRBV10-1
TGCGCCAGCAGTGGAAATAGCGGGGGTTTTGGAGATACGCAGTATTTT
CASSGNSGGFGDTQYF
>few|-|TRBJ1-5|TRBV6-1
TGTGCCAGCAGTGCCAGACAGAGGCCCGGCAATCAGCCCCAGCATTTT
CASSARQRPGNQPQHF
>-|-|TRBJ2-7|TRBV5-1
TGCGCCAGCAGCTTGACAGGTTCCTCCTACGAGCAGTACTTC
CASSLTGSSYEQYF
>medium-sized|-|TRBJ1-1|TRBV6-5
TGTGCCAGCAGTCATTACGACCGTTCGGGCACTGAAGCTTTCTTT
CASSHYDRSGTEAFF
>-|-|TRBJ2-3|TRBV7-2
TGTGCCAGCAGCCTACGGTCAACTAGCACAGATACGCAGTATTTT
CASSLRSTSTDTQYF
>-|TRBD1|TRBJ1-2|TRBV7-9
TGTGCCAGCAGCGCGTGGGACAGGGGAGGCTATGGCTACACCTTC
CASSAWDRGGYGYTF
>-|TRBD1|TRBJ2-5|TRBV5-1
TGCGCCAGCAGCTATCCAGGGGGCGGCGAGACCCAGTACTTC
CASSYPGGGETQYF
>-|TRBD1|TRBJ1-2|TRBV5-6
TGTGCCAGCAGCTTGGCGGACAGGGGAGGCTACACCTTC
CASSLADRGGYTF
>-|-|TRBJ2-7|TRBV27
TGTGCCAGCAGTTTAAGTGGCTCCGAGCAGTACTTC
CASSLSGSEQYF
>-|TRBD1|TRBJ2-7|TRBV19
TGTGCCAGTAGTCCTCGGACAGGGGGCTCCTACGAGCAGTACTTC
CASSPRTGGSYEQYF
>-|-|TRBJ1-2|TRBV18
TGTGCCAGCTCACCCGCGACCGCTACTTGGGATGGCTACACCTTC
CASSPATATWDGYTF
>-|TRBD1|TRBJ1-6|TRBV9
TGTGCCAGCAGCGCCCTCCAGGGGGCTGGTTCACCCCTCCACTTT
CASSALQGAGSPLHF
>-|TRBD1|TRBJ2-2|TRBV11-2
TGTGCCAGCAGCCCGAGACAGGGGAGCACCGGGGAGCTGTTTTTT
CASSPRQGSTGELFF